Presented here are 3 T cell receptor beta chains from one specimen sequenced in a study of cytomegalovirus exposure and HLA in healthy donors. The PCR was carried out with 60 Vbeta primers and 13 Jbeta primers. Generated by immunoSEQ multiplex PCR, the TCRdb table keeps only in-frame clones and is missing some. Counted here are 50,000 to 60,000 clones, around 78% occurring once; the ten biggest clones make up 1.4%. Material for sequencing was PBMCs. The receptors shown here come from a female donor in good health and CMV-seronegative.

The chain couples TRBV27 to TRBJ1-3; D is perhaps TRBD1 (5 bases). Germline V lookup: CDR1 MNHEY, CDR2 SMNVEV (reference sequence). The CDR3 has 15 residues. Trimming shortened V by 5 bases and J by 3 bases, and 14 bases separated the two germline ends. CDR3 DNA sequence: TGTGCCAGCAGTCAGGGCGGTTCGGGTGGAAACACCATATATTTT. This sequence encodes CASSQGGSGGNTIYF.

In DNA, the CDR3 is TGCGCCAGCAGCCAAGGTGTGGGAGGGAGTAAAGAGACCCAGTACTTC. Translation gives CASSQGVGGSKETQYF. This chain uses TRBV4-1 with TRBJ2-5; TRBD2 agrees at 7 bases. V lost 1 base to trimming and J lost 3 bases; unmatched junction nucleotides: 8. Germline V gene lookup returns CDR1 MGHRA and CDR2 YSYEKL. The CDR3 totals 16 residues.

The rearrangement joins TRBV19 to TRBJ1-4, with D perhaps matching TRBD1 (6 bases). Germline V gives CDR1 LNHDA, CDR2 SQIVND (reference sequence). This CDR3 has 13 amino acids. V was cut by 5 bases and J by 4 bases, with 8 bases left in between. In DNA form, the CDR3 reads TGTGCCAGTAGTTTACAGGGTAATGAAAAACTGTTTTTT. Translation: CASSLQGNEKLFF.